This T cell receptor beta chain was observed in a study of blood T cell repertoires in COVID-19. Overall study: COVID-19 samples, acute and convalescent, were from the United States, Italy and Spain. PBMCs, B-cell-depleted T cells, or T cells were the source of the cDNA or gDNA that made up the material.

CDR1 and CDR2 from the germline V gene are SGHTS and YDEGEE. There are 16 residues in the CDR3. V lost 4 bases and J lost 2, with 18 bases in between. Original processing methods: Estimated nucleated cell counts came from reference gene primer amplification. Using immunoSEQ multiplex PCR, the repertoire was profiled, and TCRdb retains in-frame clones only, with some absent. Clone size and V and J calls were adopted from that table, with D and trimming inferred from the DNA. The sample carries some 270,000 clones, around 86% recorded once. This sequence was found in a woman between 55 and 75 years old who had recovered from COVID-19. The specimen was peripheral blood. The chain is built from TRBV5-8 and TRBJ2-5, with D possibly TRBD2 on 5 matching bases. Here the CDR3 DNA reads TGTGCCAGCAGCCCGGAGGCCCCGAGGCAACAAGAGACCCAGTACTTC. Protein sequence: CASSPEAPRQQETQYF.